This entry lists 15 T cell receptor beta chains sequenced from one sample in a study of STAT3 mutations in large granular lymphocyte leukemia. General observations from the study: At least one immunodominant TCR beta clonotype appeared in every T-cell large granular lymphocyte leukemia patient.

The assay was immunoSEQ multiplex PCR, and TCRdb's table has in-frame clones only and misses some. This table holds 7,800 or so clones, roughly 91% found once. These TCRs' antigens remain unknown. The sequenced material came from peripheral blood mononuclear cells. Receptor source: a middle-aged man with T-cell large granular lymphocyte leukemia. Some clones in this sample may be carry-over from other donors' samples.

This clone was seen a single time. The chain combines TRBV4-1 with TRBJ2-3; D is possibly TRBD2 (5 bases). With 0 bases removed from V and 2 bases from J, the gap between germline ends came to 6 bases. Germline V gene data show CDR1 as MGHRA and CDR2 as YSYEKL. The CDR3 has 14 amino acids. Written as DNA, the CDR3 is TGCGCCAGCAGCCAAGACGGGGACACAGATACGCAGTATTTT. This encodes CASSQDGDTDTQYF.

V gene TRBV13 combines with J gene TRBJ2-2; D tentatively reads TRBD1 or TRBD2 (6 bases each). CDR3 length: 17 residues. V dropped 5 bases and J dropped 2 bases, with 18 bases sitting between them. The germline V gene encodes CDR1 PRHDT and CDR2 FYEKMQ (reference sequence). CDR3 loop: CASSLEGGQINTGELFF. Written as DNA, the CDR3 is TGTGCCAGCAGCCTGGAGGGGGGCCAGATTAACACCGGGGAGCTGTTTTTT.

This clone occurred once. The chain links TRBV18 to TRBJ2-1; 7 bases align to TRBD1. The germline CDR1 and CDR2 sequences are KGHSH and LQKENI. This CDR3 has 15 amino acids. The ends lost 8 bases at V and 0 bases at J; junction bases unmatched: 7. CDR3 residues: CASHRGTVSYNEQFF. CDR3 in DNA: TGTGCCAGCCACCGTGGGACAGTCTCCTACAATGAGCAGTTCTTC.

The count of this clone is one. The chain combines TRBV7-8 with TRBJ2-7; D may be TRBD1 or TRBD2 (5 bases each). This CDR3 is built from 14 residues. Germline V gene lookup returns CDR1 SGHVS and CDR2 FQNEAQ. V was clipped by 5 bases and J by 6 bases, with 17 bases between them. As DNA, the CDR3 is TGTGCCAGCAGCCAGGGACGGCGAGGGTTCGAGCAGTACTTC. Translated: CASSQGRRGFEQYF.

The CDR3 sequence is CSVFTVEAFF. The CDR3 coding sequence is TGCAGCGTTTTCACAGTAGAAGCTTTCTTT. The V and J genes are TRBV29-1 and TRBJ1-1; D remains ambiguous. V was pared by 5 bases and J by 8 bases, with 9 bases between. The V gene's germline CDR1 is SQVTM and CDR2 ANQGSEA. The CDR3 spans 10 residues.

The V and J genes are TRBV30 and TRBJ1-6; no clear D. There are 14 residues in the CDR3. Germline-derived CDR1 and CDR2 are GTSNPN and SVGIG (reference sequence). The CDR3 sequence is CAVTGSSYNSPLHF. For the CDR3, the DNA is TGTGCTGTGACGGGAAGCTCCTATAATTCACCCCTCCACTTT. Based on the CDR3 plus reference TRBV30 and TRBJ1-6, the full variable domain is SQTIHQWPATLVQPVGSPLSLECTVEGTSNPNLYWYRQAAGRGLQLLFYSVGIGQISSEVPQNLSASRPQDRQFILSSKKLLLSDSGFYLCAVTGSSYNSPLHFGNGTRLTVT.

The CDR3 sequence is CASTQVQAGSTEAFF. For the CDR3, the DNA is TGTGCCAGCACCCAAGTTCAGGCAGGGTCCACTGAAGCTTTCTTT. The genes are TRBV11-2 and TRBJ1-1, with a tentative D call TRBD1 (5 bases). The germline gives CDR1 SGHAT, CDR2 FQNNGV. This CDR3 is 15 amino acids long. V was cut by 7 bases and J by 4 bases, with 19 bases left in between.

This sequence joins TRBV9 and TRBJ1-2, with 7 positions matching TRBD1. V lost 3 bases and J lost 2; bases outside the gene matches: 7. CDR1 is SGDLS, CDR2 YYNGEE, per germline. The CDR3 consists of 15 residues. This CDR3 reads CASSAGTAKNYGYTF. DNA of the CDR3: TGTGCCAGCAGCGCCGGGACAGCGAAGAACTATGGCTACACCTTC.

The chain carries TRBV5-1 and TRBJ2-2; unclear D gene. The V and J ends lost 0 bases and 3 bases respectively, with 3 bases between them. Germline-derived CDR1 and CDR2 are SGHRS and YFSETQ. The CDR3 runs to 13 residues. CDR3 loop: CASSLEYTGELFF. The DNA of the CDR3 is TGCGCCAGCAGCTTGGAGTACACCGGGGAGCTGTTTTTT.

This clone occurred once. This chain uses TRBV5-6 with TRBJ1-2; 8 bases agree with TRBD1. Germline lookup yields CDR1 SGHDT and CDR2 YYEEEE. This CDR3 region has 13 residues. V was pared by 4 bases and J by 8 bases, with 7 bases of the junction left unmatched. The CDR3 DNA reads as TGTGCCAGCAGCCGAGGCAGGGGGCAAGGCTACACCTTC. Translation: CASSRGRGQGYTF.

The rearrangement links TRBV5-1 to TRBJ2-7; TRBD1 might be the D (6 bases). This CDR3 region has 14 residues. In germline, CDR1 is SGHRS, CDR2 YFSETQ. Trimming stripped 4 bases from V and 6 bases from J, with 17 bases between. This chain's CDR3 is CASSPGTKGGEQYF. As DNA, the CDR3 is TGCGCCAGCAGCCCCGGGACAAAAGGTGGCGAGCAGTACTTC.

The chain recombines TRBV6-5 with TRBJ2-5, with D hard to call. V gave up 2 bases and J gave up 4 bases, with 8 bases separating them. This CDR3 spans 13 amino acids. From germline, CDR1 is MNHEY and CDR2 SVGAGI. In nucleotides, the CDR3 is TGTGCCAGCAGTTACGATTATGTAGAGACCCAGTACTTC. Translating gives CASSYDYVETQYF.

The V gene is TRBV10-3, the J gene TRBJ2-3; 7 bases line up with TRBD2. The junction had 3 bases not matched to a gene; V was cut back by 3 bases and J by 12 bases. This CDR3 is built from 11 residues. Germline V gene sequence: CDR1 ENHRY, CDR2 SYGVKD. CDR3 residues: CAISEAGPQYF. CDR3 sequence (DNA): TGTGCCATCAGTGAAGCGGGGCCTCAGTATTTT.

The chain combines TRBV28 with TRBJ1-5, with 7 bases matching TRBD1. Germline CDR1 reads MDHEN; CDR2 reads SYDVKM. V dropped 5 bases and J dropped 11; count of bases not matched to a gene: 6. The CDR3 has 12 amino acids. The CDR3 reads CASSPPGGAQHF. The CDR3 coding sequence is TGTGCCAGCAGTCCTCCAGGGGGGGCCCAGCATTTT.

This chain uses TRBV11-3 with TRBJ2-1; D gene uncertain. Per the germline V gene, CDR1 is SGHNT and CDR2 is YENEEA. CDR3 size: 14 residues. Trimming cost V 5 bases and J 6 bases, with 14 bases left between them. CDR3 loop: CASSLSDHSNEQFF. The CDR3 coding sequence is TGTGCCAGCAGCCTTTCGGACCACTCCAATGAGCAGTTCTTC.